The 20 T cell receptor beta chains reported below all come from one sample, sequenced in a study of cytomegalovirus exposure and HLA in healthy donors. Sequencing was performed with immunoSEQ multiplex PCR; in TCRdb, only in-frame clones are kept and a portion is missing. The table lists 75,000 to 90,000 clones, 95% to 97% of them singletons, with roughly 1.5% in the top ten. Sequenced sample: PBMCs. Receptors originate from a man between 18 and 29 years old in good health and CMV-seropositive.

The chain links TRBV2 to TRBJ2-7; tentatively, D is TRBD2 (6 bases). Germline CDR1 is SNHLY and CDR2 is FYNNEI. This CDR3 contains 13 residues. The V and J ends lost 3 bases and 6 bases respectively, with 12 bases between them. The CDR3 here is CASSESRDSEQYF. DNA for the CDR3: TGTGCCAGCAGTGAGAGCAGGGACTCCGAGCAGTACTTC. The full variable domain, its missing parts supplied by reference TRBV2 and TRBJ2-7, is EPEVTQTPSHQVTQMGQEVILRCVPISNHLYFYWYRQILGQKVEFLVSFYNNEISEKSEIFDDQFSVERPDGSNFTLKIRSTKLEDSAMYFCASSESRDSEQYFGPGTRLTVT.

The chain employs TRBV7-8 and TRBJ2-7, with 10 bases matching TRBD1. This CDR3 comprises 15 residues. Trimming at V came to 4 bases and at J to 6 bases, leaving 9 bases not matched to a gene. CDR1 and CDR2 (germline): SGHVS, FQNEAQ. The CDR3, as DNA: TGTGCCAGCAGCTCCCCCGGGACAGGGGTGACCGAGCAGTACTTC. It translates to CASSSPGTGVTEQYF.

This chain joins TRBV18 and TRBJ1-1; D gene uncertain. V was pared by 5 bases and J by 0 bases, with 13 bases between. The germline gives CDR1 KGHSH, CDR2 LQKENI. The CDR3 sequence is 15 residues long. In nucleotides, the CDR3 is TGTGCCAGCTCAGAGAGGCACGCGATGAACACTGAAGCTTTCTTT. Translation: CASSERHAMNTEAFF.

The chain is built from TRBV7-2 and TRBJ2-1; TRBD2 matches 10 bases. This CDR3 contains 15 residues. The V gene's germline CDR1 is SGHTA and CDR2 FQGNSA. Trimming removed 6 bases from V and 4 bases from J; junction bases left unmatched: 6. The CDR3 sequence: CASRIAGGLYNEQFF. CDR3 nucleotides: TGTGCCAGCAGAATAGCGGGAGGCCTGTACAATGAGCAGTTCTTC.

The CDR3 region is CASSVGGRASVNEQFF. The CDR3 DNA reads as TGTGCCAGCAGCGTAGGTGGGAGGGCCTCGGTAAATGAGCAGTTCTTC. The rearrangement joins TRBV9 to TRBJ2-1; 7 nucleotides line up with TRBD2. Germline CDR1 is SGDLS and CDR2 is YYNGEE. V was clipped by 0 bases and J by 7 bases; unmatched bases: 10. The CDR3 loop spans 16 amino acids.

The chain recombines TRBV6-7 with TRBJ1-1; no reliable D call. TRBV6-7 is designated an ORF whose function remains uncertain. This CDR3 has 15 residues. V was shortened by 3 bases and J by 6 bases, with 17 bases between the two germline ends. In DNA, the CDR3 is TGTGCCAGCAGTTATCCTGCAGAAGGGAGCGCTGAAGCTTTCTTT. Residues: CASSYPAEGSAEAFF.

The chain uses TRBV4-1 and TRBJ2-7; 10 nucleotides line up with TRBD2. The CDR3 consists of 19 residues. V was pared by 0 bases and J by 3 bases, with 14 bases of the junction left unmatched. Germline loops: CDR1 MGHRA, CDR2 YSYEKL. The CDR3: CASSQDWASGSLVVYEQYF. The CDR3 bases are TGCGCCAGCAGCCAAGATTGGGCTAGCGGGAGTCTCGTCGTCTACGAGCAGTACTTC.

The chain joins TRBV28 to TRBJ2-7; D gene unclear. This CDR3 spans 11 amino acids. Trimming shortened V by 4 bases and J by 6 bases, and 7 bases separated the two germline ends. CDR1 is MDHEN and CDR2 is SYDVKM in the germline V gene. In nucleotides, the CDR3 is TGTGCCAGCAGTTCATGGAGCGAGCAGTACTTC. Its translation is CASSSWSEQYF.

The genes are TRBV5-1 and TRBJ1-4; 8 nucleotides match TRBD1. This CDR3 region has 15 residues. Trimming removed 4 bases from V and 6 bases from J; junction bases left unmatched: 8. Germline V CDR1 and CDR2: SGHRS, YFSETQ. The CDR3 region is CASSRTGTGDEKLFF. CDR3 in DNA: TGCGCCAGCAGCCGGACCGGGACAGGCGATGAAAAACTGTTTTTT.

This clone was picked up one time. The chain combines TRBV5-1 with TRBJ2-7; perhaps TRBD1 as D (5 bases). Trimming took off 4 bases at V and 2 bases at J, with 10 bases between the two ends. The V gene's germline CDR1 is SGHRS and CDR2 YFSETQ. This CDR3 spans 13 amino acids. The CDR3 DNA sequence: TGCGCCAGCAGCAGGTCACAGGCCTACGAGCAGTACTTC. As protein: CASSRSQAYEQYF.

The genes are TRBV5-6 and TRBJ2-7; weak D call: TRBD2 (6 bases). The CDR3 is 13 residues long. V was pared by 2 bases and J by 1 base, with 7 bases between. CDR1 is SGHDT and CDR2 is YYEEEE in the germline V gene. This CDR3 reads CASSFAGSYEQYF. The CDR3 DNA sequence: TGTGCCAGCAGCTTCGCGGGGTCCTACGAGCAGTACTTC.

In its sample, this clone was seen once. The J gene is TRBJ2-1, the V gene TRBV5-1; TRBD2 matches 11 bases. Per germline, CDR1 SGHRS and CDR2 YFSETQ. The CDR3 extends over 15 amino acids. Trimming cost V 0 bases and J 7 bases; bases outside gene matches: 3. In DNA, the CDR3 is TGCGCCAGCAGCTTGGCATGGACTAGCGGGAATGAGCAGTTCTTC. It translates to CASSLAWTSGNEQFF. The whole variable domain, remainder taken from reference TRBV5-1 and TRBJ2-1, is KAGVTQTPRYLIKTRGQQVTLSCSPISGHRSVSWYQQTPGQGLQFLFEYFSETQRNKGNFPGRFSGRQFSNSRSEMNVSTLELGDSALYLCASSLAWTSGNEQFFGPGTRLTVL.

V is TRBV30 and J is TRBJ2-1; 8 positions match TRBD2. The CDR3 consists of 11 residues. The germline CDR1 and CDR2 sequences are GTSNPN and SVGIG (reference sequence). V shed 3 bases, J shed 12 bases, and the junction held 4 bases outside the gene matches. The CDR3 DNA follows: TGTGCCTGGAGAAGCGGGAGAGGGCAGTTCTTC. Encoded protein: CAWRSGRGQFF.

This sequence joins TRBV27 and TRBJ2-7, with 9 bases identical to TRBD2. V trimming: 1 base; J trimming: 1 base; junction bases outside the gene matches: 2. The CDR3 runs to 15 residues. Germline V gene data show CDR1 as MNHEY and CDR2 as SMNVEV (reference sequence). In DNA, the CDR3 is TGTGCCAGCAGTTTATTGCTAGCGGGGTCCTACGAGCAGTACTTC. This translates into CASSLLLAGSYEQYF.

The chain links TRBV29-1 to TRBJ2-3; D is uncertain. The CDR3 is 10 residues long. The V gene lost 8 bases and the J gene lost 6 bases, with 9 bases spanning the gap. The germline gives CDR1 SQVTM, CDR2 ANQGSEA. The chain's CDR3 is CSSWSDTQYF. The CDR3 nucleotides read TGCAGCAGTTGGAGCGATACGCAGTATTTT.

The rearrangement uses TRBV6-5 and TRBJ2-2, with a possible D match to TRBD2 (5 bases). There are 16 residues in the CDR3. Germline V gene data show CDR1 as MNHEY and CDR2 as SVGAGI. The germline V and J ends were trimmed by 0 bases and 6 bases, with 14 bases remaining between them. The CDR3 bases are TGTGCCAGCAGTTACTCGACCCTAGCCGGTGCCGGGGAGCTGTTTTTT. Protein sequence: CASSYSTLAGAGELFF.

This chain links TRBV27 with TRBJ2-1; 10 positions match TRBD1. CDR1 and CDR2 from the germline V gene are MNHEY and SMNVEV (reference sequence). Germline trimming cut 3 bases from V and 9 bases from J; bases unmatched to any gene: 5. The CDR3 has 14 residues. The CDR3 DNA is TGTGCCAGCAGTTTGGGGACAGGGGAGGGTGAGCAGTTCTTC. This translates into CASSLGTGEGEQFF.

This clone was counted once. The chain has TRBV10-1 and TRBJ1-3; no firm D call. Germline assignment: CDR1 WNHNN and CDR2 SYGVQD (reference sequence). Trimming took 3 bases from V and 0 from J, leaving 9 bases between them. CDR3 length equals 15 residues. This CDR3 is CASSDPGNSGNTIYF. The CDR3 coding sequence is TGCGCCAGCAGTGATCCGGGAAACTCTGGAAACACCATATATTTT.

The V call is TRBV2, the J call TRBJ2-3, with TRBD1 as a possible D gene (5 bases). V gave up 4 bases and J gave up 7 bases, with 18 bases separating them. Germline V gives CDR1 SNHLY, CDR2 FYNNEI. This CDR3 region has 15 residues. CDR3 amino acids: CASSVNLSGSNTQYF. CDR3 DNA sequence: TGTGCCAGCAGTGTAAATTTATCAGGGTCCAATACGCAGTATTTT.

The chain has TRBV2 and TRBJ1-1, with unresolved D. Trimming cost V 3 bases and J 0 bases, with 11 bases left between them. Germline V CDR1 and CDR2: SNHLY, FYNNEI. The CDR3 has 15 amino acids. The CDR3 coding sequence is TGTGCCAGCAGTGAGAGTGTCTCCATGAACACTGAAGCTTTCTTT. It is translated as CASSESVSMNTEAFF.